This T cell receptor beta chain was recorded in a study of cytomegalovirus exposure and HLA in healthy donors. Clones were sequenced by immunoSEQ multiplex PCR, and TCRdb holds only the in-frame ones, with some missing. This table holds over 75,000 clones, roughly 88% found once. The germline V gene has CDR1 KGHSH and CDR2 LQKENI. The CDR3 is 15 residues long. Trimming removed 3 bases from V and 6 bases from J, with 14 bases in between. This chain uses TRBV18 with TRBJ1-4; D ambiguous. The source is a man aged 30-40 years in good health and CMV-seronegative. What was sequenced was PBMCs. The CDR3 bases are TGTGCCAGCTCACCGGTAGATACCGGTGATGAAAAACTGTTTTTT. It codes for CASSPVDTGDEKLFF. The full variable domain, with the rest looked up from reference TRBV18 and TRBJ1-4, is NAGVMQNPRHLVRRRGQEARLRCSPMKGHSHVYWYRQLPEEGLKFMVYLQKENIIDESGMPKERFSAEFPKEGPSILRIQQVVRGDSAAYFCASSPVDTGDEKLFFGSGTQLSVL.